Listed below are T cell receptor beta chains from one sample, sequenced in a study of PD-L1 blockade in urothelial cancer. Here immunoSEQ multiplex PCR was the method, and the copy in TCRdb shows in-frame clones only, minus some. The table shows about 88,000 clones, with 90% occurring only once. The starting material was PBMCs, obtained around atezolizumab (anti-PD-L1) treatment. The source of these receptors is a man aged 60 to 75 with urothelial cancer. The CDR3 runs from the conserved cysteine through the conserved F or W. Fields, in order: D gene, J gene, V gene, clone size, CDR3 protein, CDR3 DNA. The D gene is left open where the match is weak. Clone size is stated in some rows and not others, as once, few, many or a class when expanded.

D gene: TRBD1
J gene: TRBJ1-5
V gene: TRBV30
clone size: .
CDR3 protein: CAWSPSTGYNQPQHF
CDR3 DNA: TGTGCCTGGAGTCCCTCGACAGGGTACAATCAGCCCCAGCATTTT

D gene: .
J gene: TRBJ2-7
V gene: TRBV6-6
clone size: .
CDR3 protein: CASSLLAYEQYF
CDR3 DNA: TGTGCCAGCAGTCTGCTAGCCTACGAGCAGTACTTC

D gene: .
J gene: TRBJ1-2
V gene: TRBV7-2
clone size: .
CDR3 protein: CASSLGLIYGYTF
CDR3 DNA: TGTGCCAGCAGCTTGGGACTGATCTATGGCTACACCTTC

D gene: .
J gene: TRBJ2-7
V gene: TRBV5-1
clone size: .
CDR3 protein: CASSLGGITSSYEQYF
CDR3 DNA: TGCGCCAGCAGCTTGGGAGGAATTACTAGTTCCTACGAGCAGTACTTC

D gene: TRBD1
J gene: TRBJ1-5
V gene: TRBV7-8
clone size: .
CDR3 protein: CASSLGHRGDQPQHF
CDR3 DNA: TGTGCCAGCAGTTTAGGACACAGGGGGGATCAGCCCCAGCATTTT

D gene: .
J gene: TRBJ2-1
V gene: TRBV21-1
clone size: .
CDR3 protein: CASSKKRGPDGEQFF
CDR3 DNA: TGTGCCAGCAGCAAAAAGCGGGGTCCCGACGGTGAGCAGTTCTTC

D gene: TRBD1
J gene: TRBJ2-7
V gene: TRBV2
clone size: .
CDR3 protein: CASSESRQGAHEQYF
CDR3 DNA: TGTGCCAGCAGTGAAAGTAGACAGGGGGCCCACGAGCAGTACTTC

D gene: TRBD1
J gene: TRBJ2-1
V gene: TRBV19
clone size: .
CDR3 protein: CASSPGQGIYEQFF
CDR3 DNA: TGTGCCAGCAGTCCCGGACAGGGTATCTATGAGCAGTTCTTC

D gene: .
J gene: TRBJ1-4
V gene: TRBV19
clone size: .
CDR3 protein: CASSIGEKLFF
CDR3 DNA: TGTGCCAGTAGTATCGGGGAAAAACTGTTTTTT

D gene: TRBD2
J gene: TRBJ2-1
V gene: TRBV25-1
clone size: .
CDR3 protein: CASSERRLAGGPEQFF
CDR3 DNA: TGTGCCAGCAGTGAACGGAGACTAGCGGGGGGGCCTGAGCAGTTCTTC

D gene: .
J gene: TRBJ1-4
V gene: TRBV5-1
clone size: .
CDR3 protein: CASSPGGSTNEKLFF
CDR3 DNA: TGCGCCAGCAGCCCAGGAGGGAGCACTAATGAAAAACTGTTTTTT

D gene: .
J gene: TRBJ2-1
V gene: TRBV18
clone size: .
CDR3 protein: CASSPMTGTEQFF
CDR3 DNA: TGTGCCAGCTCACCGATGACCGGGACAGAGCAGTTCTTC

D gene: TRBD2
J gene: TRBJ2-7
V gene: TRBV7-3
clone size: .
CDR3 protein: CASSLSGGGSYEQYF
CDR3 DNA: TGTGCCAGCAGCTTATCGGGCGGGGGTTCATACGAGCAGTACTTC

D gene: .
J gene: TRBJ2-5
V gene: TRBV5-6
clone size: .
CDR3 protein: CASSLARRGETQYF
CDR3 DNA: TGTGCCAGCAGCTTGGCCCGCCGCGGGGAGACCCAGTACTTC

D gene: TRBD2
J gene: TRBJ2-1
V gene: TRBV7-9
clone size: .
CDR3 protein: CASSPTLAGVQDNEQFF
CDR3 DNA: TGTGCCAGCAGCCCGACCTTAGCGGGAGTACAGGACAATGAGCAGTTCTTC

D gene: .
J gene: TRBJ2-4
V gene: TRBV4-1
clone size: .
CDR3 protein: CASSQGAVAKNIQYF
CDR3 DNA: TGCGCCAGCAGCCAAGGTGCGGTAGCCAAAAACATTCAGTACTTC

D gene: .
J gene: TRBJ2-1
V gene: TRBV19
clone size: .
CDR3 protein: CASNVLPTGEQFF
CDR3 DNA: TGTGCCAGTAACGTACTCCCGACTGGTGAGCAGTTCTTC

D gene: TRBD1
J gene: TRBJ2-7
V gene: TRBV28
clone size: .
CDR3 protein: CASRTQGASNYEQYF
CDR3 DNA: TGTGCCAGCAGAACGCAGGGGGCCAGTAACTACGAGCAGTACTTC

D gene: .
J gene: TRBJ2-7
V gene: TRBV4-3
clone size: .
CDR3 protein: CASSRGVTRDYEQYF
CDR3 DNA: TGCGCCAGCAGCCGGGGGGTAACCCGAGACTACGAGCAGTACTTC

D gene: TRBD2
J gene: TRBJ2-7
V gene: TRBV7-9
clone size: .
CDR3 protein: CASSQRLAGGLSYEQYF
CDR3 DNA: TGTGCCAGCAGTCAACGACTAGCGGGAGGCCTCTCCTACGAGCAGTACTTC

D gene: TRBD1
J gene: TRBJ1-2
V gene: TRBV28
clone size: once
CDR3 protein: CASRVQGVYGYTF
CDR3 DNA: TGTGCCAGCAGGGTGCAGGGGGTTTATGGCTACACCTTC

D gene: TRBD2
J gene: TRBJ2-1
V gene: TRBV11-2
clone size: .
CDR3 protein: CAQAGVGYEQFF
CDR3 DNA: TGTGCCCAAGCGGGGGTGGGCTATGAGCAGTTCTTC

D gene: .
J gene: TRBJ2-7
V gene: TRBV18
clone size: .
CDR3 protein: CASSPSQDPSYEQYF
CDR3 DNA: TGTGCCAGCTCACCATCACAGGACCCCTCCTACGAGCAGTACTTC

D gene: .
J gene: TRBJ1-3
V gene: TRBV25-1
clone size: .
CDR3 protein: CASSEPGSGNTIYF
CDR3 DNA: TGTGCCAGCAGTGAGCCGGGCTCTGGAAACACCATATATTTT

D gene: TRBD1
J gene: TRBJ2-7
V gene: TRBV28
clone size: .
CDR3 protein: CASRPPGTGSYEQYF
CDR3 DNA: TGTGCCAGCAGGCCACCCGGGACAGGGTCCTACGAGCAGTACTTC

D gene: TRBD2
J gene: TRBJ2-3
V gene: TRBV7-9
clone size: .
CDR3 protein: CASSLERGLGTDTQYF
CDR3 DNA: TGTGCCAGCAGCTTAGAACGGGGACTAGGTACAGATACGCAGTATTTT

D gene: .
J gene: TRBJ2-5
V gene: TRBV6-1
clone size: .
CDR3 protein: CASSDPRTLQRIETQYF
CDR3 DNA: TGTGCCAGCAGTGACCCGCGGACATTACAAAGGATTGAGACCCAGTACTTC

D gene: .
J gene: TRBJ1-5
V gene: TRBV28
clone size: .
CDR3 protein: CASSLINSNQPQHF
CDR3 DNA: TGTGCCAGCAGTTTAATTAATAGCAATCAGCCCCAGCATTTT

D gene: TRBD1
J gene: TRBJ1-2
V gene: TRBV4-3
clone size: .
CDR3 protein: CASSNRGVNSYGYTF
CDR3 DNA: TGCGCCAGCAGCAACAGGGGAGTTAATAGCTATGGCTACACCTTC

D gene: .
J gene: TRBJ1-4
V gene: TRBV27
clone size: few
CDR3 protein: CASLGVGGRGEKLFF
CDR3 DNA: TGTGCCAGCCTCGGGGTAGGGGGAAGGGGCGAAAAACTGTTTTTT

D gene: TRBD1
J gene: TRBJ2-6
V gene: TRBV2
clone size: .
CDR3 protein: CASSEGTGGPGANVLTF
CDR3 DNA: TGTGCCAGCAGTGAAGGGACAGGGGGCCCCGGGGCCAACGTCCTGACTTTC

D gene: TRBD1
J gene: TRBJ2-7
V gene: TRBV6-5
clone size: .
CDR3 protein: CASSPGQGIYEQYF
CDR3 DNA: TGTGCCAGCAGTCCTGGACAGGGGATCTACGAGCAGTACTTC

D gene: TRBD1
J gene: TRBJ1-1
V gene: TRBV5-1
clone size: .
CDR3 protein: CASSLGQGSGMNTEAFF
CDR3 DNA: TGCGCCAGCAGCCTAGGACAGGGGTCCGGGATGAACACTGAAGCTTTCTTT

D gene: TRBD1
J gene: TRBJ1-2
V gene: TRBV4-2
clone size: .
CDR3 protein: CASSQDRTGMDPYGYTF
CDR3 DNA: TGTGCCAGCAGCCAAGATAGGACAGGGATGGATCCTTATGGCTACACCTTC

D gene: .
J gene: TRBJ1-1
V gene: TRBV4-1
clone size: .
CDR3 protein: CASSQDPGHGAFF
CDR3 DNA: TGCGCCAGCAGCCAAGATCCAGGACATGGAGCTTTCTTT

D gene: .
J gene: TRBJ1-2
V gene: TRBV4-2
clone size: .
CDR3 protein: CASTKTTGNYGYTF
CDR3 DNA: TGTGCCAGCACGAAGACCACAGGGAACTATGGCTACACCTTC

D gene: TRBD1
J gene: TRBJ1-2
V gene: TRBV6-5
clone size: .
CDR3 protein: CASKRTGTNYGYTF
CDR3 DNA: TGTGCCAGCAAACGGACAGGGACTAACTATGGCTACACCTTC

D gene: TRBD1
J gene: TRBJ2-7
V gene: TRBV19
clone size: .
CDR3 protein: CASSSGTGNLKQYF
CDR3 DNA: TGTGCCAGTAGTTCCGGGACAGGGAATCTCAAGCAGTACTTC

D gene: .
J gene: TRBJ1-2
V gene: TRBV2
clone size: .
CDR3 protein: CASRGGGKSNYGYTF
CDR3 DNA: TGTGCCAGCAGAGGGGGGGGGAAATCAAACTATGGCTACACCTTC

D gene: TRBD1
J gene: TRBJ1-1
V gene: TRBV25-1
clone size: .
CDR3 protein: CASSDSRGPGTEAFF
CDR3 DNA: TGTGCCAGCAGTGATTCCAGGGGGCCTGGAACTGAAGCTTTCTTT

D gene: .
J gene: TRBJ1-4
V gene: TRBV5-1
clone size: .
CDR3 protein: CASSSGTTNEKLFF
CDR3 DNA: TGCGCCAGCAGCTCCGGGACAACTAATGAAAAACTGTTTTTT

D gene: .
J gene: TRBJ1-5
V gene: TRBV19
clone size: few
CDR3 protein: CASSIVRQEDQPQHF
CDR3 DNA: TGTGCCAGTAGTATAGTAAGGCAGGAAGATCAGCCCCAGCATTTT

D gene: TRBD2
J gene: TRBJ2-1
V gene: TRBV7-8
clone size: .
CDR3 protein: CASSLRVAGVEQFF
CDR3 DNA: TGTGCCAGCAGCTTAAGGGTAGCGGGGGTTGAGCAGTTCTTC

D gene: TRBD2
J gene: TRBJ2-3
V gene: TRBV5-4
clone size: .
CDR3 protein: CASSLQGLGSDTQYF
CDR3 DNA: TGTGCCAGCAGCTTGCAGGGACTAGGATCAGATACGCAGTATTTT

D gene: TRBD2
J gene: TRBJ2-2
V gene: TRBV7-3
clone size: .
CDR3 protein: CASSAVAGGGTGELFF
CDR3 DNA: TGTGCCAGCAGCGCCGTAGCGGGGGGAGGTACCGGGGAGCTGTTTTTT

D gene: .
J gene: TRBJ2-1
V gene: TRBV21-1
clone size: .
CDR3 protein: CASSKCTAGDGRDDNEQFF
CDR3 DNA: TGTGCCAGCAGCAAATGTACCGCGGGTGACGGGAGGGATGACAATGAGCAGTTCTTC

D gene: .
J gene: TRBJ1-1
V gene: TRBV27
clone size: .
CDR3 protein: CASSRQELSEAFF
CDR3 DNA: TGTGCCAGCAGTAGACAAGAACTCTCTGAAGCTTTCTTT

D gene: TRBD1
J gene: TRBJ1-1
V gene: TRBV5-4
clone size: .
CDR3 protein: CASSSGQGDTEAFF
CDR3 DNA: TGTGCCAGCAGCTCGGGACAGGGAGACACTGAAGCTTTCTTT

D gene: .
J gene: TRBJ2-5
V gene: TRBV29-1
clone size: .
CDR3 protein: CSVVAFTGETQYF
CDR3 DNA: TGCAGCGTTGTCGCCTTTACGGGAGAGACCCAGTACTTC

D gene: TRBD1
J gene: TRBJ2-5
V gene: TRBV5-4
clone size: .
CDR3 protein: CASSLPGGRQETQYF
CDR3 DNA: TGTGCCAGCAGCTTGCCAGGGGGAAGGCAAGAGACCCAGTACTTC

D gene: TRBD1
J gene: TRBJ2-7
V gene: TRBV7-2
clone size: .
CDR3 protein: CASSRTGTGVWEQYF
CDR3 DNA: TGTGCCAGCAGCCGGACCGGGACAGGGGTTTGGGAGCAGTACTTC

D gene: .
J gene: TRBJ1-1
V gene: TRBV5-4
clone size: .
CDR3 protein: CASSSPGVVMNTEAFF
CDR3 DNA: TGTGCCAGCAGCTCACCAGGGGTAGTGATGAACACTGAAGCTTTCTTT

D gene: TRBD2
J gene: TRBJ2-5
V gene: TRBV5-4
clone size: .
CDR3 protein: CASSLSGSEETQYF
CDR3 DNA: TGTGCCAGCAGTTTAAGCGGGAGTGAAGAGACCCAGTACTTC

D gene: .
J gene: TRBJ1-5
V gene: TRBV30
clone size: .
CDR3 protein: CAWSVQSNQPQHF
CDR3 DNA: TGTGCCTGGAGTGTACAGAGCAATCAGCCCCAGCATTTT